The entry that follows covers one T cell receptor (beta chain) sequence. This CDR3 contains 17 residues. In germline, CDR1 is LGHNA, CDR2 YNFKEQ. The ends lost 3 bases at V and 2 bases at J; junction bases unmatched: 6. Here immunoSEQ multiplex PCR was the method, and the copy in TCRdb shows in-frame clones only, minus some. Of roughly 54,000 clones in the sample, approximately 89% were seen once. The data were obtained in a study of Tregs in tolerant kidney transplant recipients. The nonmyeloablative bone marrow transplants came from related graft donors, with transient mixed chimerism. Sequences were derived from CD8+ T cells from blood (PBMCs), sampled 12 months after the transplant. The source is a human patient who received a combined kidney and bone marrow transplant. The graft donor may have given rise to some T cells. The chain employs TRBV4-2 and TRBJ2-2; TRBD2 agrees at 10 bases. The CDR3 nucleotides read TGTGCCAGCAGCCACGCCCTAGCGGGAGCCAACACCGGGGAGCTGTTTTTT. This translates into CASSHALAGANTGELFF.